This entry lists 23 T cell receptor beta chains sequenced from one sample in a study of blood T cell repertoires in COVID-19. Some clones are missing from TCRdb's copy, which holds only in-frame ones; the method was immunoSEQ multiplex PCR. The table shows around 200,000 clones, with around nine tenths occurring only once. The sequencing input was peripheral blood. The receptor set was obtained from a man aged 40-50 years with active or convalescent COVID-19.

This clone was picked up a small number of times. The chain is built from TRBV4-1 and TRBJ1-2, with 8 nucleotides matching TRBD1. The CDR3 length is 16 residues. CDR1 MGHRA and CDR2 YSYEKL come from the germline V gene. J gave up 5 bases and V 3 bases, and 11 bases lay outside the gene matches. CDR3 nucleotide sequence: TGCGCCAGCAGCCAGCCATGGACAGGGTTGGGGTATGGCTACACCTTC. It codes for CASSQPWTGLGYGYTF.

This clone has just a few counts. V gene TRBV7-9 combines with J gene TRBJ1-6, with D hard to call. CDR3 length: 15 residues. Deletions cut 5 bases from V and 8 bases from J, with 16 bases between. Germline loops: CDR1 SEHNR, CDR2 FQNEAQ (reference sequence). The CDR3 loop is CASSPGGVGDSPLHF. CDR3 DNA sequence: TGTGCCAGCAGCCCCGGAGGAGTCGGGGATTCACCCCTCCACTTT. Full variable domain (rest looked up from reference TRBV7-9 and TRBJ1-6): DTGVSQNPRHKITKRGQNVTFRCDPISEHNRLYWYRQTLGQGPEFLTYFQNEAQLEKSRLLSDRFSAERPKGSFSTLEIQRTEQGDSAMYLCASSPGGVGDSPLHFGNGTRLTVT.

This sequence joins TRBV7-9 and TRBJ1-5; perhaps TRBD1 as D (6 bases). The CDR3 runs 14 residues. The V gene's germline CDR1 is SEHNR and CDR2 FQNEAQ (reference sequence). Trimming shortened V by 4 bases and J by 4 bases, and 11 bases separated the two germline ends. The chain's CDR3 is CASSSGQPNQPQHF. Written as DNA, the CDR3 is TGTGCCAGCAGCTCCGGACAGCCAAATCAGCCCCAGCATTTT.

CDR3 DNA sequence: TGTGCCAGCAGCCCCCGTTATGGCGGTAGCAATCAGCCCCAGCATTTT. This codes for CASSPRYGGSNQPQHF. The gene calls are TRBV5-6 and TRBJ1-5; no reliable D call. The CDR3 extends over 16 amino acids. Trimming stripped 4 bases from V and 0 bases from J, with 14 bases between. Germline V gene data show CDR1 as SGHDT and CDR2 as YYEEEE. Drawing the rest from reference TRBV5-6 and TRBJ1-5, the complete variable domain is DAGVTQSPTHLIKTRGQQVTLRCSPKSGHDTVSWYQQALGQGPQFIFQYYEEEERQRGNFPDRFSGHQFPNYSSELNVNALLLGDSALYLCASSPRYGGSNQPQHFGDGTRLSIL.

This sequence joins TRBV4-2 and TRBJ2-6; a weak D match, TRBD1 (5 bases). CDR1 is LGHNA, CDR2 YNFKEQ, per germline. V shed 4 bases and J shed 1 base, with 8 bases lying between them. This CDR3 has 15 amino acids. The CDR3 here is CASSLPGSGANVLTF. DNA of the CDR3: TGTGCCAGCAGCCTACCAGGGTCTGGGGCCAACGTCCTGACTTTC.

V usage is TRBV28 and J usage is TRBJ1-2; no clear D. The CDR3 sequence is 14 residues long. Between the trimmed V and J ends, which lost 6 bases and 3 bases, there was a span of 14 bases. Germline V gene sequence: CDR1 MDHEN, CDR2 SYDVKM. The CDR3 region is CASSPPGVDYGYTF. In nucleotides, the CDR3 is TGTGCCAGCAGCCCCCCGGGTGTGGACTATGGCTACACCTTC.

This sequence joins TRBV3-1 (or the pseudogene TRBV3-2) and TRBJ2-2, with D tentatively TRBD1 (5 bases). Germline V CDR1 and CDR2: LGHDT, YNNKEL (reference sequence). CDR3 length equals 15 residues. V lost 6 bases and J 1 base, leaving 12 bases between the germline ends. The CDR3 region has the DNA TGTGCCAGCAGACCCCAGGGCCAGAACACCGGGGAGCTGTTTTTT. Its protein product is CASRPQGQNTGELFF.

The chain recombines TRBV9 with TRBJ1-1; D not certain. With 0 bases removed from V and 2 bases from J, the gap between germline ends came to 11 bases. The CDR3 is 15 residues long. CDR1 is SGDLS, CDR2 YYNGEE, per germline. For the CDR3, the DNA is TGTGCCAGCAGCGTAGGAGTACAGAAAAACACTGAAGCTTTCTTT. Protein: CASSVGVQKNTEAFF.

CDR3 DNA: TGTGCCAGCAGTGTGGGGGGACAGGGCTCCTACAATGAGCAGTTCTTC. It yields the protein CASSVGGQGSYNEQFF. The chain uses TRBV6-1 and TRBJ2-1; 9 nucleotides align to TRBD1. Trimming at V came to 4 bases and at J to 0 bases, leaving 4 bases not matched to a gene. The CDR3 is 16 residues long. The germline CDR1 and CDR2 sequences are MNHNS and SASEGT.

This chain links TRBV5-4 with TRBJ2-4; 12 bases are a match to TRBD2. CDR1 and CDR2 (germline): SGHNT, YYREEE (reference sequence). Trimming cost V 3 bases and J 9 bases; bases outside gene matches: 16. The CDR3 runs 18 residues. The CDR3 loop reads CASSYPTSGGLPKGIQYF. The CDR3 DNA is TGTGCCAGCAGCTACCCGACTAGCGGGGGCCTTCCGAAAGGCATTCAGTACTTC.

The chain carries TRBV7-2 and TRBJ2-1, with 7 bases matching TRBD2. Germline V gene data show CDR1 as SGHTA and CDR2 as FQGNSA. The CDR3 runs to 15 residues. V lost 4 bases to trimming and J lost 6 bases; unmatched junction nucleotides: 9. Here the CDR3 reads CASSSGLVPFNEQFF. The CDR3 DNA follows: TGTGCCAGCAGCTCCGGACTAGTTCCGTTCAATGAGCAGTTCTTC.

This chain connects TRBV27 to TRBJ1-5; D is unresolved. The ends were cut back, 4 bases at V and 1 base at J, with 14 bases in the middle. The CDR3 has 16 residues. In germline, CDR1 is MNHEY, CDR2 SMNVEV (reference sequence). The CDR3 loop reads CASSSLGRESNQPQHF. DNA of the CDR3: TGTGCCAGCAGTTCCCTCGGAAGGGAGAGCAATCAGCCCCAGCATTTT.

The gene calls are TRBV3-1 (or the pseudogene TRBV3-2) and TRBJ2-6; possible D gene TRBD1, 5 bases. Trimming took off 0 bases at V and 1 base at J, with 7 bases between the two ends. Germline V gene data show CDR1 as LGHDT and CDR2 as YNNKEL (reference sequence). CDR3 length: 16 residues. The CDR3 region is CASSQEAGSGANVLTF. In DNA form, the CDR3 reads TGTGCCAGCAGCCAAGAGGCAGGGTCTGGGGCCAACGTCCTGACTTTC.

This clone appeared once. The rearrangement links TRBV11-2 to TRBJ1-3, with 9 bases aligning to TRBD1. This CDR3 is 16 amino acids long. CDR1 SGHAT and CDR2 FQNNGV come from the germline V gene. The ends lost 0 bases at V and 3 bases at J; junction bases unmatched: 3. The CDR3 sequence: CASSLEQGAFGNTIYF. CDR3 nucleotides: TGTGCCAGCAGCTTAGAACAGGGGGCGTTTGGAAACACCATATATTTT.

This clone was detected once. The chain combines TRBV24-1 with TRBJ2-1; 9 positions agree with TRBD2. This CDR3 is built from 16 residues. J gave up 5 bases and V 3 bases, and 7 bases lay outside the gene matches. Germline V gene data show CDR1 as KGHDR and CDR2 as SFDVKD. The CDR3 is CATSDRNSGGHNEQFF. The CDR3, as DNA: TGTGCCACCAGTGATCGGAACAGCGGGGGGCACAATGAGCAGTTCTTC.

This chain links TRBV5-6 with TRBJ1-2; the D is unclear. Germline assignment: CDR1 SGHDT and CDR2 YYEEEE. The CDR3 extends over 15 amino acids. Trimming removed 4 bases from V and 3 bases from J, with 16 bases in between. CDR3 coding DNA: TGTGCCAGCAGCCACCCCCGGGGATCGGACTATGGCTACACCTTC. Translation: CASSHPRGSDYGYTF.

This chain links TRBV3-1 (or the pseudogene TRBV3-2) with TRBJ1-1; 7 nucleotides match TRBD1. The CDR3 covers 15 residues. V was pared by 4 bases and J by 2 bases, with 7 bases of the junction left unmatched. Germline-derived CDR1 and CDR2 are LGHDT and YNNKEL (reference sequence). The CDR3 DNA reads TGTGCCAGCAGCCCTGGCTCAGGGGGAAACACTGAAGCTTTCTTT. As protein: CASSPGSGGNTEAFF.

The chain is built from TRBV12-3 or TRBV12-4 and TRBJ1-4; D not certain. The CDR3 is made up of 12 amino acids. V was shortened by 7 bases and J by 5 bases, with 8 bases between the two germline ends. CDR3 sequence (DNA): TGTGCCAGCAATGTCCAGAATGAAAAACTGTTTTTT. Amino acids: CASNVQNEKLFF.

The chain joins TRBV5-6 to TRBJ2-7; 10 nucleotides agree with TRBD1. Germline V gene lookup returns CDR1 SGHDT and CDR2 YYEEEE. V lost 3 bases to trimming and J lost 2 bases; unmatched junction nucleotides: 2. CDR3 size: 14 residues. CDR3 nucleotide sequence: TGTGCCAGCAGCTACGGACAGGGGGCCTACGAGCAGTACTTC. It translates to CASSYGQGAYEQYF.

V usage is TRBV7-9 and J usage is TRBJ2-6; D not certain. Germline V lookup: CDR1 SEHNR, CDR2 FQNEAQ (reference sequence). The CDR3 has 15 residues. Trimming removed 5 bases from V and 2 bases from J, with 10 bases in between. The CDR3 DNA sequence: TGTGCCAGCAGCGGGCTCCCGCCTGGGGCCAACGTCCTGACTTTC. It encodes CASSGLPPGANVLTF.

In its sample, this clone was seen once. The chain employs TRBV11-3 and TRBJ2-2; possibly TRBD1 for D (6 bases). Germline-derived CDR1 and CDR2 are SGHNT and YENEEA. This CDR3 contains 13 residues. Trimming left V 7 bases short and J 5 bases short, with 11 bases between. The CDR3 here is CASKTRGTGELFF. The DNA of the CDR3 is TGTGCCAGCAAAACCAGGGGTACCGGGGAGCTGTTTTTT. Looking up the rest from reference TRBV11-3 and TRBJ2-2 gives the full variable domain: EAGVVQSPRYKIIEKKQPVAFWCNPISGHNTLYWYLQNLGQGPELLIRYENEEAVDDSQLPKDRFSAERLKGVDSTLKIQPAELGDSAVYLCASKTRGTGELFFGEGSRLTVL.

CDR3 residues: CASSPWQGQETQYF. CDR3 bases: TGTGCCAGTAGTCCCTGGCAGGGTCAAGAGACCCAGTACTTC. This sequence joins TRBV19 and TRBJ2-5; maybe TRBD1 (5 bases). V was clipped by 5 bases and J by 2 bases, with 12 bases between them. The CDR3 extends over 14 amino acids. Germline V gene lookup returns CDR1 LNHDA and CDR2 SQIVND (reference sequence).

This chain links TRBV6-6 with TRBJ2-5; TRBD1 matches at 8 bases. The V gene's germline CDR1 is MNHNY and CDR2 SVGAGI (reference sequence). Trimming removed 4 bases from V and 2 bases from J; junction bases left unmatched: 3. CDR3 size: 14 residues. CDR3 loop: CASSWTGFQETQYF. DNA of the CDR3: TGTGCCAGCAGTTGGACAGGGTTTCAAGAGACCCAGTACTTC.